The 21 T cell receptor beta chains below were found in one sample sequenced in a study of somatic mutations in cytotoxic T cells in rheumatoid arthritis. The repertoire was sequenced with immunoSEQ multiplex PCR; TCRdb's copy has only in-frame clones and lacks some. Of tens of thousands of clones listed, about 86% are singletons. The source material was CD8+ T cells sorted from blood. The receptors originated from a woman between 45 and 60 years old in good health.

The V gene is TRBV6-4, the J gene TRBJ2-1; TRBD2 agrees at 10 bases. CDR3 length: 14 amino acids. CDR1 and CDR2 (germline): MRHNA, SNTAGT. The J segment lost 9 bases and the V segment lost 1 base, leaving 3 bases of the junction unmatched. This CDR3 reads CASSDWASGSEQFF. For the CDR3, the DNA is TGTGCCAGCAGTGACTGGGCTAGCGGGAGTGAGCAGTTCTTC.

The V gene is TRBV5-6, the J gene TRBJ2-7, with a tentative D call TRBD1 (5 bases). V lost 2 bases, J lost 2 bases, and 14 bases lay in between. CDR3 size: 15 residues. From germline, CDR1 is SGHDT and CDR2 YYEEEE. This CDR3 is CASSLRGIGTYEQYF. CDR3 DNA: TGTGCCAGCAGCTTAAGGGGTATTGGGACCTACGAGCAGTACTTC.

The V and J genes are TRBV9 and TRBJ1-2; the D gene is possibly TRBD1 (6 bases). The ends were cut back, 1 base at V and 5 bases at J, with 12 bases in the middle. The CDR3 is made up of 14 amino acids. The V gene's germline CDR1 is SGDLS and CDR2 YYNGEE. The CDR3 region has the DNA TGTGCCAGCAGCGTAAACAGGGATTCATATGGCTACACCTTC. Its translation: CASSVNRDSYGYTF.

The gene calls are TRBV19 and TRBJ2-1; tentatively, D is TRBD2 (6 bases). V lost 6 bases, J lost 3 bases, and 18 bases lay in between. The CDR3 sequence is 16 residues long. Germline loops: CDR1 LNHDA, CDR2 SQIVND (reference sequence). CDR3 nucleotides: TGTGCCAGTAGCCCTGGGGCGGGGACCTTCTACAATGAGCAGTTCTTC. As protein: CASSPGAGTFYNEQFF.

The chain combines TRBV5-1 with TRBJ2-1; the match to TRBD1 covers 10 bases. Germline V gives CDR1 SGHRS, CDR2 YFSETQ. The CDR3 covers 15 residues. V lost 5 bases, J lost 3 bases, and 5 bases stayed unmatched. CDR3: CASSPGTGDYNEQFF. CDR3 DNA: TGCGCCAGCAGTCCCGGGACAGGGGACTACAATGAGCAGTTCTTC.

This chain connects TRBV14 to TRBJ2-1; TRBD2 agrees at 7 bases. The CDR3 has 16 amino acids. In germline, CDR1 is SGHDN, CDR2 FVKESK. V was clipped by 2 bases and J by 4 bases; unmatched bases: 8. Here the CDR3 reads CASSQWAGEIYNEQFF. DNA for the CDR3: TGTGCCAGCAGCCAATGGGCGGGGGAAATATACAATGAGCAGTTCTTC.

The V call is TRBV7-2, the J call TRBJ2-1, with 8 bases lining up with TRBD2. The length of the CDR3 is 17 residues. The junction had 6 bases not matched to a gene; V was cut back by 1 base and J by 1 base. From germline, CDR1 is SGHTA and CDR2 FQGNSA. The CDR3 DNA reads as TGTGCCAGCAGCTTAGATATGCGGGGGGTTTCCTACAATGAGCAGTTCTTC. The encoded protein is CASSLDMRGVSYNEQFF. The full variable domain, its missing parts supplied by reference TRBV7-2 and TRBJ2-1, is GAGVSQSPSNKVTEKGKDVELRCDPISGHTALYWYRQSLGQGLEFLIYFQGNSAPDKSGLPSDRFSAERTGGSVSTLTIQRTQQEDSAVYLCASSLDMRGVSYNEQFFGPGTRLTVL.

This sequence joins TRBV28 and TRBJ1-2, with 8 positions matching TRBD1. This CDR3 comprises 15 residues. V shed 6 bases, J shed 0 bases, and the junction held 6 bases outside the gene matches. Per the germline V gene, CDR1 is MDHEN and CDR2 is SYDVKM. The CDR3 spells CASSLGQGTNYGYTF. The CDR3 DNA follows: TGTGCCAGCAGCCTAGGACAGGGTACTAACTATGGCTACACCTTC.

This clone was recorded only once. V usage is TRBV28 and J usage is TRBJ2-2, with TRBD2 matching over 7 bases. The V gene's germline CDR1 is MDHEN and CDR2 SYDVKM. This CDR3 is 15 amino acids long. V was clipped by 7 bases and J by 7 bases; unmatched bases: 12. The CDR3 loop reads CASNLAESRGGELFF. DNA of the CDR3: TGTGCCAGCAACCTAGCGGAGAGTAGGGGCGGGGAGCTGTTTTTT.

J is TRBJ1-1 and V is TRBV19, with TRBD1 as a possible D gene (5 bases). This CDR3 region has 14 residues. V was pared by 3 bases and J by 2 bases, with 10 bases between. The germline V gene encodes CDR1 LNHDA and CDR2 SQIVND (reference sequence). This CDR3 is CASSISGPNTEAFF. The DNA of the CDR3 is TGTGCCAGTAGTATTTCAGGGCCCAACACTGAAGCTTTCTTT. The complete variable domain, with remaining parts taken from reference TRBV19 and TRBJ1-1, reads DGGITQSPKYLFRKEGQNVTLSCEQNLNHDAMYWYRQDPGQGLRLIYYSQIVNDFQKGDIAEGYSVSREKKESFPLTVTSAQKNPTAFYLCASSISGPNTEAFFGQGTRLTVV.

This chain joins TRBV19 and TRBJ1-1, with D possibly matching TRBD1 (5 bases). This CDR3 contains 13 residues. The ends were cut back, 7 bases at V and 4 bases at J, with 13 bases in the middle. The germline CDR1 and CDR2 sequences are LNHDA and SQIVND (reference sequence). CDR3 protein: CASKLVGATEAFF. DNA for the CDR3: TGTGCCAGTAAGTTAGTCGGGGCCACTGAAGCTTTCTTT.

This clone was seen only a few times. The V call is TRBV18, the J call TRBJ2-1; 7 bases fit TRBD2. In germline, CDR1 is KGHSH, CDR2 LQKENI. The CDR3 covers 17 residues. Trimming cost V 3 bases and J 2 bases; bases outside gene matches: 10. This CDR3 is CASSPSGLETTYNEQFF. DNA of the CDR3: TGTGCCAGCTCACCGTCCGGACTAGAAACAACCTACAATGAGCAGTTCTTC.

The gene calls are TRBV4-3 and TRBJ2-3; TRBD1 matches at 9 bases. V trimming: 4 bases; J trimming: 2 bases; junction bases outside the gene matches: 4. The V gene's germline CDR1 is LGHNA and CDR2 YSLEER. This CDR3 is 15 amino acids long. The CDR3 bases are TGCGCCAGCAGCCCGGGACAGGGATTCACAGATACGCAGTATTTT. Its translation is CASSPGQGFTDTQYF.

The gene calls are TRBV6-1 and TRBJ2-3, with a weak D call TRBD2 (6 bases). Trimming cost V 2 bases and J 4 bases, with 10 bases left between them. CDR1 and CDR2 (germline): MNHNS, SASEGT. The CDR3 is made up of 14 amino acids. The CDR3 sequence is CASSESSGADTQYF. The DNA for the CDR3 is TGTGCCAGCAGTGAAAGTTCGGGGGCAGATACGCAGTATTTT.

The chain carries TRBV5-4 and TRBJ1-2; 10 nucleotides align to TRBD1. Germline CDR1 reads SGHNT; CDR2 reads YYREEE (reference sequence). The CDR3 sequence is 15 residues long. The junction had 3 bases not matched to a gene; V was cut back by 4 bases and J by 0 bases. The CDR3: CASSLGTGANYGYTF. The CDR3 DNA is TGTGCCAGCAGCCTCGGGACAGGGGCTAACTATGGCTACACCTTC. Full variable domain (rest looked up from reference TRBV5-4 and TRBJ1-2): ETGVTQSPTHLIKTRGQQVTLRCSSQSGHNTVSWYQQALGQGPQFIFQYYREEENGRGNFPPRFSGLQFPNYSSELNVNALELDDSALYLCASSLGTGANYGYTFGSGTRLTVV.

This sequence joins TRBV4-1 and TRBJ1-3, with D tentatively TRBD1 (6 bases). The CDR3 is 17 residues long. The V end lost 0 bases, the J end lost 4 bases, and 16 bases lay between the germline ends. Per germline, CDR1 MGHRA and CDR2 YSYEKL. In DNA, the CDR3 is TGCGCCAGCAGCCAAGATTGGGGAACAGGGAGGGGAAACACCATATATTTT. Its protein product is CASSQDWGTGRGNTIYF.

The chain joins TRBV4-3 to TRBJ1-1; no reliable D call. Per the germline V gene, CDR1 is LGHNA and CDR2 is YSLEER. This CDR3 has 15 residues. V was trimmed by 5 bases and J by 3 bases, leaving 16 bases between them. The CDR3 DNA reads as TGCGCCAGCAGCGAATCTCCCGGCAGGTACACTGAAGCTTTCTTT. This codes for CASSESPGRYTEAFF.

This rearrangement joins TRBV27 to TRBJ2-2; 7 nucleotides line up with TRBD1. Looked up from germline, CDR1 is MNHEY and CDR2 is SMNVEV (reference sequence). V lost 10 bases to trimming and J lost 3 bases; unmatched junction nucleotides: 8. This CDR3 has 14 residues. The CDR3 region has the DNA TGTGCCACCTCACGGACAGGAGACACCGGGGAGCTGTTTTTT. Its protein product is CATSRTGDTGELFF.

This sequence joins TRBV5-6 and TRBJ1-4; D gene uncertain. V dropped 1 base and J dropped 4 bases, with 14 bases sitting between them. From germline, CDR1 is SGHDT and CDR2 YYEEEE. The CDR3 has 16 residues. In DNA, the CDR3 is TGTGCCAGCAGCTTGTACTACGCCTCTAATAATGAAAAACTGTTTTTT. It specifies CASSLYYASNNEKLFF.

The chain uses TRBV9 and TRBJ2-2, with D tentatively TRBD1 (6 bases). The germline V gene encodes CDR1 SGDLS and CDR2 YYNGEE. The CDR3 is 13 residues long. V was shortened by 1 base and J by 5 bases, with 6 bases between the two germline ends. CDR3 nucleotide sequence: TGTGCCAGCAGCGTACAGGGGACCGGGGAGCTGTTTTTT. Protein: CASSVQGTGELFF.

The chain employs TRBV25-1 and TRBJ1-1, with D maybe TRBD1 (5 bases). CDR3 length: 15 amino acids. The germline CDR1 and CDR2 sequences are MGHDK and SYGVNS. V lost 1 base, J lost 3 bases, and 12 bases lay in between. The CDR3 sequence: CASSESAGGDTEAFF. In DNA form, the CDR3 reads TGTGCCAGCAGTGAATCCGCAGGAGGGGACACTGAAGCTTTCTTT.